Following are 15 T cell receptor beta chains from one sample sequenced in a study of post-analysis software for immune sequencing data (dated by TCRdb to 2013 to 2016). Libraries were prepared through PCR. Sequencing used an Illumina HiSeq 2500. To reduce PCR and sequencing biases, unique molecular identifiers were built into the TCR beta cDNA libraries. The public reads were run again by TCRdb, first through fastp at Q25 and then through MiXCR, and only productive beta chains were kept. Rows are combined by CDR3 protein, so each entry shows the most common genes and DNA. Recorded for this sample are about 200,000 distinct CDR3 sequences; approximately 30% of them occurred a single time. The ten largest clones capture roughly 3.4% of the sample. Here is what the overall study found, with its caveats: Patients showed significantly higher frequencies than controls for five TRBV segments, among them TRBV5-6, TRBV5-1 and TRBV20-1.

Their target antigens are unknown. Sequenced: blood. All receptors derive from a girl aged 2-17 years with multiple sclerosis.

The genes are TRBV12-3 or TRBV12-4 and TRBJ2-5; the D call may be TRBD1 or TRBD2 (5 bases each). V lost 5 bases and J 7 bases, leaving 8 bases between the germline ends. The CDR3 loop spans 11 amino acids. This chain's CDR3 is CASSPGTTQYF. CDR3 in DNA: TGTGCCAGCAGTCCCGGGACGACCCAGTACTTC.

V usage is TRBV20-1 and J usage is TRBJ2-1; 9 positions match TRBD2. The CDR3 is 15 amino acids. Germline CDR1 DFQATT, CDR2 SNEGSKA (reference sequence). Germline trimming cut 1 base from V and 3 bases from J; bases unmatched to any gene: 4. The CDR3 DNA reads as TGCAGTGCTAGAGTTTCTAGCGGGGTCTACAATGAGCAGTTCTTC. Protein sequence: CSARVSSGVYNEQFF.

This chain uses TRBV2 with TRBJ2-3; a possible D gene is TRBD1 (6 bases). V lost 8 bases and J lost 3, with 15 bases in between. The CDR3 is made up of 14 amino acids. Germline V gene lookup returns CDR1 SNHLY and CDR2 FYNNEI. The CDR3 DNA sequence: TGTGCCAGCCTACTCAGGGGTTGGACAGATACGCAGTATTTT. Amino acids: CASLLRGWTDTQYF.

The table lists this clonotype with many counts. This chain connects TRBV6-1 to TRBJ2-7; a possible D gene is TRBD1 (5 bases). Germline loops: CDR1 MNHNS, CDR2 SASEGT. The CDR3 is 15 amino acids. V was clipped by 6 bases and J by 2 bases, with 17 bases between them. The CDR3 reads CASRGIGQHPYEQYF. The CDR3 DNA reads TGTGCCAGCAGGGGCATAGGACAACACCCCTACGAGCAGTACTTC.

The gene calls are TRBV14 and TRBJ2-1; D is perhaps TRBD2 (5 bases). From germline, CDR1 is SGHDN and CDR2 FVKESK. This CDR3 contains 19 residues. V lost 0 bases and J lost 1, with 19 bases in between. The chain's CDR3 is CASSQEYPRATRSYNEQFF. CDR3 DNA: TGTGCCAGCAGCCAAGAATATCCGAGGGCAACTAGGTCCTACAATGAGCAGTTCTTC.

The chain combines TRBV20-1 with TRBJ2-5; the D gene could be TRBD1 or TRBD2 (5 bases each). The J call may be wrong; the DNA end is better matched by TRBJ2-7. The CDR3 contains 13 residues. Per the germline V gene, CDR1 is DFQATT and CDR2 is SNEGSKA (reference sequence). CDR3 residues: CSASEGTPYEQYF. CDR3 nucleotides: TGCAGTGCTAGCGAGGGGACCCCCTACGAGCAGTACTTC.

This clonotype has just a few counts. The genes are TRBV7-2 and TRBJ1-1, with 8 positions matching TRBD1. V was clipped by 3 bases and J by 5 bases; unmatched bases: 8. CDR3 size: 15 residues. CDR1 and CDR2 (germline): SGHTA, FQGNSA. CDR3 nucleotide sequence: TGTGCCAGCAGCTTTTCCGGACAGGGTGCGACTGAAGCTTTCTTT. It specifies CASSFSGQGATEAFF.

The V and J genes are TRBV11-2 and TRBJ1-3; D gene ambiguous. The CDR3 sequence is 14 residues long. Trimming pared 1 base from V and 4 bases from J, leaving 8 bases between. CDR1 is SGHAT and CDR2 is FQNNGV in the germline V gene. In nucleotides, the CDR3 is TGTGCCAGCAGCTTAGCGGGTAACGGAAACACCATATATTTT. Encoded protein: CASSLAGNGNTIYF. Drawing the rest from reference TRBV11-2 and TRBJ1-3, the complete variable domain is EAGVAQSPRYKIIEKRQSVAFWCNPISGHATLYWYQQILGQGPKLLIQFQNNGVVDDSQLPKDRFSAERLKGVDSTLKIQPAKLEDSAVYLCASSLAGNGNTIYFGEGSWLTVV.

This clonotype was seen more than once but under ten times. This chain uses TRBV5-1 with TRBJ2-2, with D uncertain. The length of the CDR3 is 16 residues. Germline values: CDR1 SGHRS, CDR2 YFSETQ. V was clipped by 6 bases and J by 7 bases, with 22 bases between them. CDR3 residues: CASTLGPHGTGGELFF. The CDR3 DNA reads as TGCGCCAGCACCCTAGGCCCTCACGGAACGGGCGGGGAGCTGTTTTTT. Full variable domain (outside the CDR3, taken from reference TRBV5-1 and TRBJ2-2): KAGVTQTPRYLIKTRGQQVTLSCSPISGHRSVSWYQQTPGQGLQFLFEYFSETQRNKGNFPGRFSGRQFSNSRSEMNVSTLELGDSALYLCASTLGPHGTGGELFFGEGSRLTVL.

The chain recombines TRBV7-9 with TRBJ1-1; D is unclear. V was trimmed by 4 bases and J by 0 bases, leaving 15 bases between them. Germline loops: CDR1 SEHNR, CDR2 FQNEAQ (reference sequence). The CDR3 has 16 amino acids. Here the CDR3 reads CASSSREGPMNTEAFF. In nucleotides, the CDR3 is TGTGCCAGCAGCTCCCGGGAAGGACCTATGAACACTGAAGCTTTCTTT. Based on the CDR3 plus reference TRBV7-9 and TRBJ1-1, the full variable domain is DTGVSQNPRHKITKRGQNVTFRCDPISEHNRLYWYRQTLGQGPEFLTYFQNEAQLEKSRLLSDRFSAERPKGSFSTLEIQRTEQGDSAMYLCASSSREGPMNTEAFFGQGTRLTVV.

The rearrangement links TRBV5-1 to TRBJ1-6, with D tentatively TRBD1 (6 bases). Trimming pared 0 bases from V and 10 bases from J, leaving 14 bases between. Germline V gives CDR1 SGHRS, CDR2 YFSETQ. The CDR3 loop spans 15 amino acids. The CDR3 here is CASSLEQGGGSPLHF. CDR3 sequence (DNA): TGCGCCAGCAGCTTGGAACAGGGAGGAGGCTCACCCCTCCACTTT.

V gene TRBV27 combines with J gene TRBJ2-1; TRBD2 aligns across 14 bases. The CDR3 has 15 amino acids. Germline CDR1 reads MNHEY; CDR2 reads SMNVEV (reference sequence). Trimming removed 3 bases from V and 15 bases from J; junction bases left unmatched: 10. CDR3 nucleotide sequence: TGTGCCAGCAGTTTCTTCGGACTAGCGGGAGGCCGTATGTTCTTC. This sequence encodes CASSFFGLAGGRMFF.

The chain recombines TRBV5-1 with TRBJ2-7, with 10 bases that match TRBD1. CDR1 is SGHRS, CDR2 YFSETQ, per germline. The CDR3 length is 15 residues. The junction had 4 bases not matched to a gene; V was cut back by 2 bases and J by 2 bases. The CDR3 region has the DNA TGCGCCAGCAGCTTAAGACAGGGGGCCCCCTACGAGCAGTACTTC. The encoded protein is CASSLRQGAPYEQYF.

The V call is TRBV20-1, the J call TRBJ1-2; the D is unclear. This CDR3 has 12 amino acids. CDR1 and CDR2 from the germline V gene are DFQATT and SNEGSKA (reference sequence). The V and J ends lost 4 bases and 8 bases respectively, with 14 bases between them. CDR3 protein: CSATTQRRGYTF. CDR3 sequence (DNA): TGCAGTGCTACGACACAAAGAAGGGGCTACACCTTC.

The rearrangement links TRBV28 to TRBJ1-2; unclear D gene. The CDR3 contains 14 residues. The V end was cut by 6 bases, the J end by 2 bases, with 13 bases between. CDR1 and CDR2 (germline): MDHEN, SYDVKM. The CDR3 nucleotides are TGTGCCAGCAGGTTGACGACTGCCAACTATGGCTACACCTTC. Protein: CASRLTTANYGYTF.